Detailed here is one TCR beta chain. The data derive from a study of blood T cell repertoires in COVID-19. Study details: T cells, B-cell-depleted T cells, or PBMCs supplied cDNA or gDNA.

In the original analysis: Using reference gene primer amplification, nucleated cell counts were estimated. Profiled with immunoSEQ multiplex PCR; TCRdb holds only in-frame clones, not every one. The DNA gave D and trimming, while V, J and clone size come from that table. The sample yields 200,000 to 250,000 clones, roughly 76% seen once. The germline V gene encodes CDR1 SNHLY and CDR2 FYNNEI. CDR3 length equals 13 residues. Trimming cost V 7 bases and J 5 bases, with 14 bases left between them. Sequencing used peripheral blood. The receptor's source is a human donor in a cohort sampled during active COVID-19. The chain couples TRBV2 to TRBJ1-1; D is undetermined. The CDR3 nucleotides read TGTGCCAGCACCCGTACGCCGGGGACTGAAGCTTTCTTT. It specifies CASTRTPGTEAFF. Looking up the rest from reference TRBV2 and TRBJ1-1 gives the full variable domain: EPEVTQTPSHQVTQMGQEVILRCVPISNHLYFYWYRQILGQKVEFLVSFYNNEISEKSEIFDDQFSVERPDGSNFTLKIRSTKLEDSAMYFCASTRTPGTEAFFGQGTRLTVV.